This TCR beta chain was recovered during a study of cytomegalovirus exposure and HLA in healthy donors. Study observations and caveats: The study had only CMV serostatus as immune exposure information. Researchers catalogued approximately 170 TCR beta chains as cytomegalovirus-associated. As confirmed in vitro, a few CMV-associated chains were specific for CMV antigens.

This clone was seen more than once but under ten times. Its antigen is unidentified. The PCR employed 60 Vbeta primers together with 13 Jbeta primers. Sequencing was performed with immunoSEQ multiplex PCR; in TCRdb, only in-frame clones are kept and a portion is missing. Of approximately 150,000 clones in the sample, just under 75% were seen once. Healthy individuals who donated bone marrow served as the donors. This CDR3 contains 15 residues. J was trimmed by 6 bases and V by 1 base; bases with no gene match: 3. CDR1 and CDR2 (germline): SGHTA, FQGNSA. This receptor was obtained from a woman between 18 and 30 years old in good health and CMV-seronegative. This chain uses TRBV7-2 with TRBJ2-1; TRBD2 agrees at 10 bases. The specimen sequenced was PBMCs. CDR3 in amino acids: CASSLGLAGVNEQFF. The CDR3 DNA reads as TGTGCCAGCAGCTTAGGGCTAGCGGGAGTCAATGAGCAGTTCTTC.